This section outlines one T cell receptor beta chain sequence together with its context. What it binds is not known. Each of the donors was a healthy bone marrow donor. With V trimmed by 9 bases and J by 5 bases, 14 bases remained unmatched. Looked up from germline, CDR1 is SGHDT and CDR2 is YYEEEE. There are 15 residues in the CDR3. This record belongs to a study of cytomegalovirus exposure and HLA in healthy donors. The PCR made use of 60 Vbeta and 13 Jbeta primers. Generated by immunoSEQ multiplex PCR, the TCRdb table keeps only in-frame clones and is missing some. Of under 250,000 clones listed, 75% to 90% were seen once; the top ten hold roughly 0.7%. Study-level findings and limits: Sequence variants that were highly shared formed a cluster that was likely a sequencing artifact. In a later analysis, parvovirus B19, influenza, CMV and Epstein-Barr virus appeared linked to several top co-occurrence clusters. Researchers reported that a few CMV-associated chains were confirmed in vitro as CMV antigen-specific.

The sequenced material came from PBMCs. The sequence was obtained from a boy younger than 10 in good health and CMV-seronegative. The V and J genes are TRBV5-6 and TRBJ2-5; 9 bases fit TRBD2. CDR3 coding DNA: TGTGCCACCTCATTCCTAGCGGGAATAGACGAGACCCAGTACTTC. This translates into CATSFLAGIDETQYF. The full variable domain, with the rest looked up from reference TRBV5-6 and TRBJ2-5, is DAGVTQSPTHLIKTRGQQVTLRCSPKSGHDTVSWYQQALGQGPQFIFQYYEEEERQRGNFPDRFSGHQFPNYSSELNVNALLLGDSALYLCATSFLAGIDETQYFGPGTRLLVL.